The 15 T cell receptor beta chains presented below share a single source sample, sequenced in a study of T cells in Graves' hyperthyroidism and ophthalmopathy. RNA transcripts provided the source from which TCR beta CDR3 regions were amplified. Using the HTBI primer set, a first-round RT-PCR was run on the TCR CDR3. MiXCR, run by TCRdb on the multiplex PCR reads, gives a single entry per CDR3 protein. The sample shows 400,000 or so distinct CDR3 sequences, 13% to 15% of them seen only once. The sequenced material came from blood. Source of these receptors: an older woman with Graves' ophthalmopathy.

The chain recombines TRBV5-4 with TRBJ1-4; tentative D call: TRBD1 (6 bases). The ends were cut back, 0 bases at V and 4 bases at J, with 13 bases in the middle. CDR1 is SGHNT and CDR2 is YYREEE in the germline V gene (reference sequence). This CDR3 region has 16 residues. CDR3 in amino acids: CASSLAPQGGNEKLFF. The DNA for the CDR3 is TGTGCCAGCAGCTTGGCGCCACAGGGAGGTAATGAAAAACTGTTTTTT.

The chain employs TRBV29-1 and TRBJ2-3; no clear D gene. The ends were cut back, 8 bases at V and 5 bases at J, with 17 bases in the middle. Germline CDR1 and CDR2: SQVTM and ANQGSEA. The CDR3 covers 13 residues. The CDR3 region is CSSRRRDEDTQYF. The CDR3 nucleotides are TGCAGCTCCCGGCGAAGGGATGAAGATACGCAGTATTTT.

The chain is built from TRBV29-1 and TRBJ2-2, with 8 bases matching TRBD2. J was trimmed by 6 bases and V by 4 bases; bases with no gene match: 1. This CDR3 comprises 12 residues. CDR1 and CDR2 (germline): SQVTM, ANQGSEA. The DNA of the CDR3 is TGCAGCGTTGCCGGGAGGGCCGGGGAGCTGTTTTTT. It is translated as CSVAGRAGELFF.

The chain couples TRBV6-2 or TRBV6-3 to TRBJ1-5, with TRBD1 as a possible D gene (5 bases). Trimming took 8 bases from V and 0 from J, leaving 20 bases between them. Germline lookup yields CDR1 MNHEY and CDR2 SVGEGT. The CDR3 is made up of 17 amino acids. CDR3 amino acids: CASSEPLGGFSNQPQHF. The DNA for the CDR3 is TGTGCCAGCTCAGAACCTTTGGGGGGATTTAGCAATCAGCCCCAGCATTTT.

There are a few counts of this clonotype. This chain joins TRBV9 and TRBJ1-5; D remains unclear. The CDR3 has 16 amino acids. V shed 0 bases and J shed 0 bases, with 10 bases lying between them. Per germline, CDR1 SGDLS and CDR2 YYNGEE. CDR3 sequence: CASSVGAAYSNQPQHF. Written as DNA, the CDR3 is TGTGCCAGCAGCGTAGGGGCGGCCTATAGCAATCAGCCCCAGCATTTT.

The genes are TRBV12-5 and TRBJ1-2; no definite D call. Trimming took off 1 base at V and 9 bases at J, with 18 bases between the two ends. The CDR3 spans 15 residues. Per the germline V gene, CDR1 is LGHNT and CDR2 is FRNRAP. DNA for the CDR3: TGTGCTAGTGGTTTGGGACGACAATTACCTCGCAGCTACACCTTC. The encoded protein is CASGLGRQLPRSYTF.

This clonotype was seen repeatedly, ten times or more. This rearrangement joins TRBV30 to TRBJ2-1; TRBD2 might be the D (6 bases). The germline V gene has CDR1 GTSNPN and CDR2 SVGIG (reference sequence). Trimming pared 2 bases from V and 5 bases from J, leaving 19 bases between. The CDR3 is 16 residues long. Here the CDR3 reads CAWSSGTGVRHNEQFF. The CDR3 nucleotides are TGTGCCTGGAGTTCAGGCACGGGAGTTCGTCACAATGAGCAGTTCTTC.

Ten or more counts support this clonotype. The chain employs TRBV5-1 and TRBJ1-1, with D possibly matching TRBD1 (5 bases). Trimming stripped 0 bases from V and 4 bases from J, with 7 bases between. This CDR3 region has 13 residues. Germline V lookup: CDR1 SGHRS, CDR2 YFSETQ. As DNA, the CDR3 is TGCGCCAGCAGCTTGGACGGGGGCACTGAAGCTTTCTTT. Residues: CASSLDGGTEAFF.

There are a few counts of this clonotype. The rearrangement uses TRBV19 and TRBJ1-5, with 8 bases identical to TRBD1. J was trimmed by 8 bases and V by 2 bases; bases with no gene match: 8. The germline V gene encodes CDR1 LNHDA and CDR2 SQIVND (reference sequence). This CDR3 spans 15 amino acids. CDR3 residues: CASSISRDRSKPQHF. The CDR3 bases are TGTGCCAGTAGTATATCCCGGGACAGGTCGAAGCCCCAGCATTTT.

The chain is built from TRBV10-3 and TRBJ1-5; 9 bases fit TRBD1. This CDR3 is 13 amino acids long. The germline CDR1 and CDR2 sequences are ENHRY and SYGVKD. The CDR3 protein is CVSRDRVNQPQHF. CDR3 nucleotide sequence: TGTGTCAGCCGGGACAGGGTAAATCAGCCCCAGCATTTT.

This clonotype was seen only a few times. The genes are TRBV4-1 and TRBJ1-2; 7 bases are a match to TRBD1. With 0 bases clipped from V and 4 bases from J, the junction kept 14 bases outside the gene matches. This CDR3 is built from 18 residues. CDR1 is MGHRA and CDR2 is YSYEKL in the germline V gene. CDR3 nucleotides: TGCGCCAGCAGCCAAGATCCCCCGGGACAGATGATCGTCTATGGCTACACCTTC. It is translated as CASSQDPPGQMIVYGYTF.

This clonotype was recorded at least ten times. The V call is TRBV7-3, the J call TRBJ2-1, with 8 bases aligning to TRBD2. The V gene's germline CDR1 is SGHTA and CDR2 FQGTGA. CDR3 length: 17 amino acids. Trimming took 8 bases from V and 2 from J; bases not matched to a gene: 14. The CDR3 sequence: CASASSGRGAAYNEQFF. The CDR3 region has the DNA TGTGCCAGCGCGTCCAGCGGGAGAGGAGCCGCCTACAATGAGCAGTTCTTC.

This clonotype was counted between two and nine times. CDR3: CASSPRQGGSDTQYF. CDR3 bases: TGTGCCAGCTCACCGAGACAGGGAGGGTCAGATACGCAGTATTTT. V is TRBV18 and J is TRBJ2-3; D could derive from TRBD1 or TRBD2 (7 bases each). This CDR3 spans 15 amino acids. Trimming took 3 bases from V and 4 from J, leaving 14 bases between them. Germline V lookup: CDR1 KGHSH, CDR2 LQKENI.

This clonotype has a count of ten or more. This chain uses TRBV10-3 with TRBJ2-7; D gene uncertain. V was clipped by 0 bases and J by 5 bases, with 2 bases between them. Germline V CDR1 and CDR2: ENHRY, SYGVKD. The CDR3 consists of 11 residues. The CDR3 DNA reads TGTGCCATCAGTGAGTCCCACGAGCAGTACTTC. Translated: CAISESHEQYF.

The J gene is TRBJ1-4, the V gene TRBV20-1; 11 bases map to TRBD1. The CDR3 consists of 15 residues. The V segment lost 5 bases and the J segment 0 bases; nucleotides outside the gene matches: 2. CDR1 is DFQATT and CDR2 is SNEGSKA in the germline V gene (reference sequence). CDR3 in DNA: TGCAGTGCTCAGGGACAGGGGGCAACTAATGAAAAACTGTTTTTT. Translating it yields CSAQGQGATNEKLFF.